This entry concerns a single T cell receptor (beta chain). V dropped 2 bases and J dropped 5; count of bases not matched to a gene: 15. In germline, CDR1 is SEHNR, CDR2 FQNEAQ (reference sequence). CDR3 length equals 19 residues. This entry comes from a study of blood T cell repertoires in COVID-19. Whole-study context: Sites across the United States, Italy and Spain contributed samples from acute and convalescent COVID-19.

Authors' analysis steps: For nucleated cells, counts were estimated from reference gene primer amplification. Assay: immunoSEQ multiplex PCR; the TCRdb copy retains only in-frame clones and omits some. The D gene and trimming were derived from the DNA, and the V and J assignments and clone size from that table. The data show about 300,000 clones, around 90% seen once. The source of this sequence is a man aged 65 to 79 with acute or convalescent COVID-19. The source material was peripheral blood. The chain has TRBV7-9 and TRBJ2-5; 12 nucleotides match TRBD2. The chain's CDR3 is CASSLISGLAGSKWETQYF. CDR3 nucleotide sequence: TGTGCCAGCAGCTTAATCTCCGGACTAGCGGGAAGTAAGTGGGAGACCCAGTACTTC.